This TCR beta chain originates from a study of blood T cell repertoires in COVID-19. The CDR3 runs to 13 residues. CDR1 is KGHSH, CDR2 LQKENI, per germline. V was clipped by 2 bases and J by 8 bases, with 12 bases between them. Generated by immunoSEQ multiplex PCR, the TCRdb table keeps only in-frame clones and is missing some. The table records around 180,000 clones, roughly three quarters of them present only once. The receptor was isolated from a woman of 80 years or more with COVID-19, enrolled during active disease. The chain recombines TRBV18 with TRBJ1-2, with D perhaps matching TRBD1 (6 bases). Sequencing was carried out using peripheral blood. DNA for the CDR3: TGTGCCAGCTCACCAGACAGGACCCTAGGCTACACCTTC. Translated, it gives CASSPDRTLGYTF.